Presented here are 24 T cell receptor beta chains from one specimen sequenced in a study of cytomegalovirus exposure and HLA in healthy donors. In the PCR, 60 Vbeta and 13 Jbeta primers were used. Sequencing was performed with immunoSEQ multiplex PCR; in TCRdb, only in-frame clones are kept and a portion is missing. The table has 120,000 or so clones, more than 75% seen once. Source material: PBMCs. All receptors come from a man aged 18 to 30 in good health and CMV-seronegative.

The table lists this clone with a few counts. This chain links TRBV11-2 with TRBJ1-2; the match to TRBD1 covers 8 bases. Germline trimming cut 5 bases from V and 2 bases from J; bases unmatched to any gene: 7. The germline gives CDR1 SGHAT, CDR2 FQNNGV. The CDR3 has 15 residues. For the CDR3, the DNA is TGTGCCAGCAGCCTCCTCGGACAGGGCAACTATGGCTACACCTTC. Translated, it gives CASSLLGQGNYGYTF.

The chain couples TRBV4-2 to TRBJ2-7, with 11 nucleotides matching TRBD2. This CDR3 spans 16 amino acids. J gave up 4 bases and V 0 bases, and 5 bases lay outside the gene matches. From germline, CDR1 is LGHNA and CDR2 YNFKEQ. In DNA form, the CDR3 reads TGTGCCAGCAGCCAAGAAATGGGACTAGCGGCGTACGAGCAGTACTTC. Encoded protein: CASSQEMGLAAYEQYF.

This chain links TRBV29-1 with TRBJ2-1, with D unclear. The CDR3 covers 12 residues. CDR1 is SQVTM and CDR2 is ANQGSEA in the germline V gene. With 5 bases removed from V and 1 base from J, the gap between germline ends came to 6 bases. The DNA for the CDR3 is TGCAGCGTTATCGTGTCCTACAATGAGCAGTTCTTC. This translates into CSVIVSYNEQFF.

This rearrangement joins TRBV27 to TRBJ2-2; 10 nucleotides match TRBD2. The junction had 8 bases not matched to a gene; V was cut back by 1 base and J by 9 bases. CDR3 length equals 16 residues. Germline V gene sequence: CDR1 MNHEY, CDR2 SMNVEV (reference sequence). The CDR3 bases are TGTGCCAGCAGTTTATTCCTAGCGGGGGTCGATAGGGAGCTGTTTTTT. Residues: CASSLFLAGVDRELFF.

DNA of the CDR3: TGTGCCAGCAGCACCCGTCACCTTCTACCAGGGATCGATACGCAGTATTTT. Translated, it gives CASSTRHLLPGIDTQYF. The rearrangement joins TRBV11-2 to TRBJ2-3; the D gene is possibly TRBD1 (5 bases). The CDR3 extends over 17 amino acids. The V gene's germline CDR1 is SGHAT and CDR2 FQNNGV. V was shortened by 5 bases and J by 6 bases, with 24 bases between the two germline ends.

The V and J genes are TRBV9 and TRBJ1-3; D is unclear. The CDR3 extends over 17 amino acids. The germline CDR1 and CDR2 sequences are SGDLS and YYNGEE. V gave up 4 bases and J gave up 0 bases, with 17 bases separating them. This CDR3 is CASSSSFPLRSGNTIYF. CDR3 DNA sequence: TGTGCCAGCAGCTCGTCGTTCCCTCTACGCTCTGGAAACACCATATATTTT. Combining the CDR3 with reference TRBV9 and TRBJ1-3 gives the whole variable domain DSGVTQTPKHLITATGQRVTLRCSPRSGDLSVYWYQQSLDQGLQFLIQYYNGEERAKGNILERFSAQQFPDLHSELNLSSLELGDSALYFCASSSSFPLRSGNTIYFGEGSWLTVV.

The chain employs TRBV18 and TRBJ2-7; 7 nucleotides align to TRBD1. Germline V gene data show CDR1 as KGHSH and CDR2 as LQKENI. The J segment lost 0 bases and the V segment lost 3 bases, leaving 2 bases of the junction unmatched. The CDR3 extends over 14 amino acids. CDR3: CASSPTGISYEQYF. The CDR3 DNA sequence: TGTGCCAGCTCACCGACAGGGATCTCCTACGAGCAGTACTTC.

The rearrangement uses TRBV6-1 and TRBJ2-1; 7 positions agree with TRBD1. The length of the CDR3 is 17 residues. Germline V CDR1 and CDR2: MNHNS, SASEGT. V trimming: 0 bases; J trimming: 2 bases; junction bases outside the gene matches: 7. Written as DNA, the CDR3 is TGTGCCAGCAGTGAAGCGGCCGGGGACAGAGCCTACAATGAGCAGTTCTTC. Encoded protein: CASSEAAGDRAYNEQFF.

This chain joins TRBV9 and TRBJ1-2, with D possibly matching TRBD1 (5 bases). The CDR3 has 17 residues. The germline gives CDR1 SGDLS, CDR2 YYNGEE. V was pared by 0 bases and J by 7 bases, with 22 bases between. In DNA, the CDR3 is TGTGCCAGCAGCGTAGCCCCCCGGGACTCCCACCCGCTTGGCTACACCTTC. Protein: CASSVAPRDSHPLGYTF.

The chain couples TRBV5-4 to TRBJ1-1, with 7 bases that match TRBD1. V lost 4 bases, J lost 7 bases, and 10 bases stayed unmatched. CDR3 length: 14 residues. The germline gives CDR1 SGHNT, CDR2 YYREEE (reference sequence). The CDR3 loop is CASSRQGGNFEAFF. CDR3 coding DNA: TGTGCCAGCAGCCGACAGGGCGGTAACTTTGAAGCTTTCTTT.

The rearrangement uses TRBV25-1 and TRBJ1-1; TRBD1 might be the D (6 bases). The germline CDR1 and CDR2 sequences are MGHDK and SYGVNS. The CDR3 totals 18 residues. Deletions cut 4 bases from V and 0 bases from J, with 21 bases between. As DNA, the CDR3 is TGTGCCAGCAGTGCCTCAATCGTGTGGGGACACATGAACACTGAAGCTTTCTTT. Its protein is CASSASIVWGHMNTEAFF. The variable domain in full, completed from reference TRBV25-1 and TRBJ1-1, reads EADIYQTPRYLVIGTGKKITLECSQTMGHDKMYWYQQDPGMELHLIHYSYGVNSTEKGDLSSESTVSRIRTEHFPLTLESARPSHTSQYLCASSASIVWGHMNTEAFFGQGTRLTVV.

This clone was seen only a few times. The chain has TRBV2 and TRBJ2-7; 8 bases are shared with TRBD1. The CDR3 consists of 13 residues. After removal of 4 bases from V and 6 bases from J, the junction contained 5 bases not matched to a gene. Germline V CDR1 and CDR2: SNHLY, FYNNEI. CDR3 loop: CASSGTGMIEQYF. The CDR3 region has the DNA TGTGCCAGCAGTGGGACAGGGATGATCGAGCAGTACTTC.

This sequence joins TRBV6-1 and TRBJ2-7; D is undetermined. The CDR3 length is 12 residues. V lost 8 bases, J lost 6 bases, and 14 bases lay in between. Germline-derived CDR1 and CDR2 are MNHNS and SASEGT. CDR3 nucleotide sequence: TGTGCCAGCCATAAATCTCCGGGCGAGCAGTACTTC. Protein product: CASHKSPGEQYF.

The chain has TRBV14 and TRBJ2-5; 9 bases map to TRBD1. The CDR3 totals 14 residues. Germline assignment: CDR1 SGHDN and CDR2 FVKESK. The V gene end was trimmed by 5 bases and the J gene end by 4 bases; junction bases not matched to a gene: 5. DNA of the CDR3: TGTGCCAGCAGCTTCACGACAGGGGGAGAGACCCAGTACTTC. This encodes CASSFTTGGETQYF.

The rearrangement joins TRBV5-4 to TRBJ1-2; D possibly corresponds to TRBD1 (5 bases). CDR3 length: 14 amino acids. CDR1 and CDR2 from the germline V gene are SGHNT and YYREEE (reference sequence). V dropped 2 bases and J dropped 6 bases, with 14 bases sitting between them. The CDR3 DNA follows: TGTGCCAGCAGCTTTTTTACCAGGGAAAATGGCTACACCTTC. Its protein product is CASSFFTRENGYTF.

The CDR3 is CASSLGLGTGGSGPYEQYF. DNA for the CDR3: TGTGCCAGCAGCTTAGGGCTGGGGACAGGGGGTTCTGGACCCTACGAGCAGTACTTC. This chain connects TRBV7-9 to TRBJ2-7, with 11 bases fitting TRBD1. The length of the CDR3 is 19 residues. Germline V gives CDR1 SEHNR, CDR2 FQNEAQ (reference sequence). The trim removed 1 base at V and 2 bases at J, leaving 13 bases unmatched.

The genes are TRBV7-2 and TRBJ2-2; TRBD2 matches 10 bases. The CDR3 runs 14 residues. Germline V lookup: CDR1 SGHTA, CDR2 FQGNSA. V gave up 5 bases and J gave up 5 bases; unmatched junction bases: 2. CDR3 protein: CASSVGLATGELFF. The CDR3 DNA sequence: TGTGCCAGCAGCGTGGGACTAGCGACCGGGGAGCTGTTTTTT.

In DNA form, the CDR3 reads TGCGCCAGCAGCTTAGCGGGACTAGACACCGGGGAGCTGTTTTTT. This codes for CASSLAGLDTGELFF. The chain has TRBV5-1 and TRBJ2-2; 8 positions agree with TRBD2. Germline CDR1 SGHRS, CDR2 YFSETQ. V lost 2 bases to trimming and J lost 3 bases; unmatched junction nucleotides: 3. The CDR3 length is 15 residues.

The gene calls are TRBV6-1 and TRBJ2-1; a possible D gene is TRBD1 (6 bases). The CDR3 consists of 12 residues. Trimming stripped 6 bases from V and 14 bases from J, with 17 bases between. CDR1 MNHNS and CDR2 SASEGT come from the germline V gene. This CDR3 reads CASSRDTPKEFF. In nucleotides, the CDR3 is TGTGCCAGCAGCAGGGACACACCTAAAGAGTTCTTC.

The chain uses TRBV7-9 and TRBJ2-1; 7 nucleotides match TRBD1. Germline lookup yields CDR1 SEHNR and CDR2 FQNEAQ (reference sequence). V lost 3 bases, J lost 8 bases, and 4 bases stayed unmatched. This CDR3 has 13 amino acids. The CDR3 region is CASSLDQGDEQFF. The CDR3 bases are TGTGCCAGCAGCTTGGACCAGGGGGATGAGCAGTTCTTC.

The V gene is TRBV4-3, the J gene TRBJ1-1; D not certain. CDR1 is LGHNA, CDR2 YSLEER, per germline. There are 14 residues in the CDR3. V lost 0 bases to trimming and J lost 1 base, with 6 bases between them. CDR3 nucleotide sequence: TGCGCCAGCAGCCAAGACGAGGGGAACACTGAAGCTTTCTTT. This sequence encodes CASSQDEGNTEAFF.

V gene TRBV11-3 combines with J gene TRBJ1-1; D may be TRBD1 (6 bases). CDR3 length: 15 amino acids. CDR1 SGHNT and CDR2 YENEEA come from the germline V gene. V lost 5 bases to trimming and J lost 6 bases, with 19 bases between them. CDR3 loop: CASSPRGRGPAEAFF. CDR3 sequence (DNA): TGTGCCAGCAGCCCCCGGGGCAGGGGTCCCGCTGAAGCTTTCTTT.

The V call is TRBV6-5, the J call TRBJ1-5; 8 bases map to TRBD1. V shed 6 bases and J 6 bases; nucleotides not matched to a gene: 7. The CDR3 is 14 residues long. Per the germline V gene, CDR1 is MNHEY and CDR2 is SVGAGI. The CDR3 is CASRDGQGGQPQHF. The CDR3 DNA follows: TGTGCCAGCAGGGACGGACAGGGTGGTCAGCCCCAGCATTTT.

This clone was detected a few times. The CDR3 region is CASSDSGNTEAFF. CDR3 sequence (DNA): TGTGCCAGCAGTGACTCGGGGAACACTGAAGCTTTCTTT. The chain has TRBV2 and TRBJ1-1; unclear D gene. The V gene lost 3 bases and the J gene lost 1 base, with 6 bases spanning the gap. The CDR3 is 13 amino acids. CDR1 SNHLY and CDR2 FYNNEI come from the germline V gene. The entire variable domain, with the rest obtained from reference TRBV2 and TRBJ1-1, is as follows: EPEVTQTPSHQVTQMGQEVILRCVPISNHLYFYWYRQILGQKVEFLVSFYNNEISEKSEIFDDQFSVERPDGSNFTLKIRSTKLEDSAMYFCASSDSGNTEAFFGQGTRLTVV.